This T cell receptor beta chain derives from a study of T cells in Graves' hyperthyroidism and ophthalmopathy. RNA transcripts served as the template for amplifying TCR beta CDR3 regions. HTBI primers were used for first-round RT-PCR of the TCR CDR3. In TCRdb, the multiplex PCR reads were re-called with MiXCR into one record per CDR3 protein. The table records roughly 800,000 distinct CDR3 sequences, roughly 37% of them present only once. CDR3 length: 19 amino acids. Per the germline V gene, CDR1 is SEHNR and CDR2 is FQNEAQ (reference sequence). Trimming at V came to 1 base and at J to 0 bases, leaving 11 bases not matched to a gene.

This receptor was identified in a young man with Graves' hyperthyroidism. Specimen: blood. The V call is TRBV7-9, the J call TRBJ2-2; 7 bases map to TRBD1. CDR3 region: CASSLGWRGGLSNTGELFF. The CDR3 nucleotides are TGTGCCAGCAGCTTAGGTTGGCGAGGGGGCCTGTCGAACACCGGGGAGCTGTTTTTT.